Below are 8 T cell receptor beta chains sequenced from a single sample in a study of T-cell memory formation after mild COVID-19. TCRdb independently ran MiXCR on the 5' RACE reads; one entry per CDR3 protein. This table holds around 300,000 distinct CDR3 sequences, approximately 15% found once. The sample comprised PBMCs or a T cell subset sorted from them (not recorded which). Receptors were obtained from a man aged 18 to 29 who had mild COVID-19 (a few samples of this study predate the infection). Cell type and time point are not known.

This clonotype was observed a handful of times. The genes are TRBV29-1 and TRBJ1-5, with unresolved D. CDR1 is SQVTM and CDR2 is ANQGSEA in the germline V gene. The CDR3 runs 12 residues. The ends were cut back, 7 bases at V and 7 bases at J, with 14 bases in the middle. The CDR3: CSENREGQPQHF. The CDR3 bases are TGCAGCGAAAACCGGGAGGGACAGCCCCAGCATTTT.

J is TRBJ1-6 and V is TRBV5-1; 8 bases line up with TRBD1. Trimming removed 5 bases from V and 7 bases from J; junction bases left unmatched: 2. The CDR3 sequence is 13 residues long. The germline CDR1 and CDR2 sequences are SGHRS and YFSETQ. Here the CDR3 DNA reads TGCGCCAGCAGGTGGACAGGGAATTCACCCCTCCACTTT. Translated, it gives CASRWTGNSPLHF.

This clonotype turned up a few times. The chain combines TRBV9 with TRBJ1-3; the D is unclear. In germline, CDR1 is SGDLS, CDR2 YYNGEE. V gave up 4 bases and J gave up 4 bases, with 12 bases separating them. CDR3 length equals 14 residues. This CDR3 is CASSPTVSGNTIYF. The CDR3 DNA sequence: TGTGCCAGCAGCCCGACTGTTTCCGGAAACACCATATATTTT.

CDR3 in amino acids: CASAGRNTGELFF. In nucleotides, the CDR3 is TGTGCCAGCGCTGGACGTAACACCGGGGAGCTGTTTTTT. The chain carries TRBV5-5 and TRBJ2-2; no clear D gene. V lost 7 bases, J lost 2 bases, and 9 bases lay in between. The CDR3 spans 13 residues. Germline values: CDR1 SGHKS, CDR2 YYEKEE (reference sequence).

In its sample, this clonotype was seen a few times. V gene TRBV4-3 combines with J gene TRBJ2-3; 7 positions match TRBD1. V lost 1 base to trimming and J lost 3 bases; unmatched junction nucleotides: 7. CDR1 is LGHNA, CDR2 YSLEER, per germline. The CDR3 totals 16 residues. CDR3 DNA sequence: TGCGCCAGCAGCCAAGTCGCAGGGGGACCTACAGATACGCAGTATTTT. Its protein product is CASSQVAGGPTDTQYF.

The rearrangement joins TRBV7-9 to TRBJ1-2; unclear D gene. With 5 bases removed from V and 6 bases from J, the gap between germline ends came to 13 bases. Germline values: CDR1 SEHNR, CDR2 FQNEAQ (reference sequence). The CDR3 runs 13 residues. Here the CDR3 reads CASSPGRADGYTF. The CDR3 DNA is TGTGCCAGCAGCCCCGGGAGAGCAGATGGCTACACCTTC.

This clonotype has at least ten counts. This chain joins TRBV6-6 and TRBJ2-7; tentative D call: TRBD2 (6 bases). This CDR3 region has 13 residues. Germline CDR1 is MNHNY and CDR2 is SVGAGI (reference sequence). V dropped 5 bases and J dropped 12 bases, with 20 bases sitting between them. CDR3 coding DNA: TGTGCCAGCAGTAACCCGGGACTCTATCTGCCGTACGTC. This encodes CASSNPGLYLPYV.

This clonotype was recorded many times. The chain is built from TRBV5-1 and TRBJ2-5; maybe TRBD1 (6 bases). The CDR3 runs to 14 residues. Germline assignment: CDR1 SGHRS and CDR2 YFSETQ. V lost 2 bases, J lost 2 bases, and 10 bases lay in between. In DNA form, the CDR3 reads TGCGCCAGCAGCTTTTCGACAGGACAAGAGACCCAGTACTTC. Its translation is CASSFSTGQETQYF.